A selection of T cell receptor beta chains follows, all from one sample in a study of monozygotic twins with inflammatory bowel disease. Using the 5' RACE reads, TCRdb records one entry per CDR3 protein without DNA. This sample contains 330,000 or so distinct CDR3 sequences. Sequencing was done on a sample of blood. Receptor source: a human donor with ulcerative colitis or Crohn's disease, or a healthy co-twin of an affected twin (not recorded which). CDR3s include the opening cysteine and the closing phenylalanine or tryptophan. The order of the fields is J gene, V gene, CDR3 protein.

j_call: TRBJ2-2
v_call: TRBV20-1
cdr3_aa: CSARGLRGAGELFF

j_call: TRBJ2-3
v_call: TRBV5-4
cdr3_aa: CASRDSRGSTDTQYF

j_call: TRBJ1-2
v_call: TRBV28
cdr3_aa: CASSLEWDGTNYGYTF

j_call: TRBJ1-2
v_call: TRBV10-3
cdr3_aa: CAISFGGSGYTF

j_call: TRBJ2-3
v_call: TRBV5-6
cdr3_aa: CASSLRDRAATDTQYF

j_call: TRBJ2-1
v_call: TRBV9
cdr3_aa: CASSVDSWGGDNEQFF

j_call: TRBJ2-7
v_call: TRBV12-3/TRBV12-4
cdr3_aa: CASSLSYRGAATYEQYF

j_call: TRBJ1-1
v_call: TRBV12-3/TRBV12-4
cdr3_aa: CASSRTGANTEAFF

j_call: TRBJ2-1
v_call: TRBV6-1
cdr3_aa: CASSEVIGAAYNEQFF

j_call: TRBJ2-5
v_call: TRBV28
cdr3_aa: CYPAGDQETQYF

j_call: TRBJ1-4
v_call: TRBV7-2
cdr3_aa: CASSPRQGQNEKLFF

j_call: TRBJ2-2
v_call: TRBV20-1
cdr3_aa: CSAHRGATGELFF

j_call: TRBJ2-1
v_call: TRBV7-9
cdr3_aa: CASSLNTGKVNEQFF

j_call: TRBJ1-3
v_call: TRBV29-1
cdr3_aa: CSVRGQVSGNTIYF

j_call: TRBJ1-4
v_call: TRBV12-3/TRBV12-4
cdr3_aa: CASSLKEKLFF

j_call: TRBJ2-1
v_call: TRBV12-3/TRBV12-4
cdr3_aa: CASSLSDREQFF

j_call: TRBJ1-1
v_call: TRBV20-1
cdr3_aa: CSANKQPLNTEAFF

j_call: TRBJ2-3
v_call: TRBV6-1
cdr3_aa: CASRIRDRRTDTQYF

j_call: TRBJ2-7
v_call: TRBV11-2
cdr3_aa: CASSLDPGTLAYEQYF

j_call: TRBJ2-7
v_call: TRBV18
cdr3_aa: CASSPTSAHYEQYF

j_call: TRBJ1-1
v_call: TRBV12-3/TRBV12-4
cdr3_aa: CASSPDLTGRGNTEAFF

j_call: TRBJ1-1
v_call: TRBV19
cdr3_aa: CASSMTGTGTEAFF

j_call: TRBJ2-3
v_call: TRBV5-4
cdr3_aa: CASKISSTSSRTDTQYF

j_call: TRBJ2-3
v_call: TRBV5-1
cdr3_aa: CASSLAGEDTQYF

j_call: TRBJ1-2
v_call: TRBV9
cdr3_aa: CASSVAGTGGWGYTF

j_call: TRBJ1-5
v_call: TRBV6-1
cdr3_aa: CASSEAPRTPGLYSNQPQHF

j_call: TRBJ1-6
v_call: TRBV6-5
cdr3_aa: CASSYSRSPENSPLHF

j_call: TRBJ1-1
v_call: TRBV5-1
cdr3_aa: CASSLGAEAFF

j_call: TRBJ1-6
v_call: TRBV15
cdr3_aa: CATRPGQKFSPLHF

j_call: TRBJ2-5
v_call: TRBV10-1
cdr3_aa: CASSESRGGHETQYF

j_call: TRBJ2-3
v_call: TRBV4-3
cdr3_aa: CASSQDRLVGAQYF

j_call: TRBJ1-2
v_call: TRBV5-1
cdr3_aa: CASSFGVARGYGYTF

j_call: TRBJ2-6
v_call: TRBV5-1
cdr3_aa: CASRPDPSSGANVLTF

j_call: TRBJ2-3
v_call: TRBV6-1
cdr3_aa: CASSGDSGRAQYF

j_call: TRBJ1-1
v_call: TRBV7-9
cdr3_aa: CASSSLPPGAYEAFF

j_call: TRBJ2-3
v_call: TRBV20-1
cdr3_aa: CSAREGGYTDTQYF

j_call: TRBJ2-3
v_call: TRBV9
cdr3_aa: CASAAGGTDTQYF

j_call: TRBJ2-7
v_call: TRBV20-1
cdr3_aa: CSARALGQGLSWGQYF

j_call: TRBJ1-6
v_call: TRBV12-3/TRBV12-4
cdr3_aa: CASSIDRANSPLHF

j_call: TRBJ2-7
v_call: TRBV6-5
cdr3_aa: CASSSGTLREQYF

j_call: TRBJ1-1
v_call: TRBV5-1
cdr3_aa: CASSWDPMKALRGNTEAFF

j_call: TRBJ1-1
v_call: TRBV30
cdr3_aa: CALNRGHENTEAFF

j_call: TRBJ1-1
v_call: TRBV15
cdr3_aa: CATSTPTGTNTEAFF

j_call: TRBJ1-1
v_call: TRBV10-3
cdr3_aa: CAISLTGGDTEAFF

j_call: TRBJ2-1
v_call: TRBV7-2
cdr3_aa: CASSLGGTGGYGEQFF

j_call: TRBJ2-7
v_call: TRBV18
cdr3_aa: CASSLTDGSSYEQYF

j_call: TRBJ1-3
v_call: TRBV2
cdr3_aa: CASNGGNTVYF

j_call: TRBJ2-1
v_call: TRBV28
cdr3_aa: CASSPATSGHSSYNEQFF

j_call: TRBJ2-7
v_call: TRBV5-1
cdr3_aa: CASSPGPGEGYEQYF

j_call: TRBJ2-2
v_call: TRBV7-2
cdr3_aa: CASSLDRTRSYTGELFF

j_call: TRBJ2-1
v_call: TRBV30
cdr3_aa: CAWNQRAYNEQFF

j_call: TRBJ1-2
v_call: TRBV6-5
cdr3_aa: CASSYSTAGYDGYTF

j_call: TRBJ1-1
v_call: TRBV7-9
cdr3_aa: CASSDPGGGTDEAFF

j_call: TRBJ2-5
v_call: TRBV28
cdr3_aa: CASSPDYAGEETQYF

j_call: TRBJ2-2
v_call: TRBV7-8
cdr3_aa: CASRGRREGRTGELFF

j_call: TRBJ2-1
v_call: TRBV29-1
cdr3_aa: CSVVPTDSYNEQFF